These 31 T cell receptor beta chains originate from one sample sequenced in a study of cytomegalovirus exposure and HLA in healthy donors. Primers: 60 Vbeta forward and 13 Jbeta reverse. Method: immunoSEQ multiplex PCR; TCRdb's copy keeps in-frame clones and lacks some. The data hold 85,000 to 100,000 clones, with approximately 57% observed a single time. Sequencing was carried out using PBMCs. These receptors were obtained from a woman in her 30s in good health and CMV-seronegative.

This clone was recorded only once. The J gene is TRBJ1-5, the V gene TRBV27; D is perhaps TRBD1 (5 bases). This CDR3 has 15 amino acids. V lost 3 bases and J 3 bases, leaving 12 bases between the germline ends. Germline values: CDR1 MNHEY, CDR2 SMNVEV (reference sequence). The CDR3 DNA sequence: TGTGCCAGCAGTTTTGATGGCAGGGTCAATCAGCCCCAGCATTTT. This gives the protein CASSFDGRVNQPQHF.

This clone was detected only once. The chain uses TRBV4-2 and TRBJ1-2, with D possibly being TRBD1 (5 bases). V was shortened by 0 bases and J by 5 bases, with 13 bases between the two germline ends. The CDR3 loop spans 15 amino acids. The germline V gene encodes CDR1 LGHNA and CDR2 YNFKEQ. Written as DNA, the CDR3 is TGTGCCAGCAGCCAAGATCTCGGGGGAGGGTATGGCTACACCTTC. This sequence encodes CASSQDLGGGYGYTF.

The chain has TRBV7-9 and TRBJ1-6; perhaps TRBD1 as D (6 bases). V was shortened by 5 bases and J by 9 bases, with 14 bases between the two germline ends. From germline, CDR1 is SEHNR and CDR2 FQNEAQ (reference sequence). The CDR3 totals 14 residues. CDR3 region: CASSLQGSGSPLHF. As DNA, the CDR3 is TGTGCCAGCAGCCTCCAGGGGTCAGGTTCACCCCTCCACTTT.

The chain is built from TRBV18 and TRBJ1-3; D not resolved. The V end was cut by 2 bases, the J end by 0 bases, with 11 bases between. Germline V gene sequence: CDR1 KGHSH, CDR2 LQKENI. The CDR3 is 16 residues long. The CDR3 here is CASSPALGSSGNTIYF. CDR3 bases: TGTGCCAGCTCACCAGCTCTGGGGAGCTCTGGAAACACCATATATTTT. The whole variable domain, filled in from reference TRBV18 and TRBJ1-3, reads NAGVMQNPRHLVRRRGQEARLRCSPMKGHSHVYWYRQLPEEGLKFMVYLQKENIIDESGMPKERFSAEFPKEGPSILRIQQVVRGDSAAYFCASSPALGSSGNTIYFGEGSWLTVV.

The chain couples TRBV18 to TRBJ1-1; 7 bases are a match to TRBD1. Trimming cost V 3 bases and J 1 base; bases outside gene matches: 14. CDR1 and CDR2 (germline): KGHSH, LQKENI. The CDR3 runs 18 residues. The chain's CDR3 is CASSPLTRQGWRNTEAFF. The DNA of the CDR3 is TGTGCCAGCTCACCCTTGACTCGACAGGGCTGGAGGAACACTGAAGCTTTCTTT.

The rearrangement links TRBV18 to TRBJ2-3, with TRBD2 matching over 10 bases. The V gene end was trimmed by 3 bases and the J gene end by 2 bases; junction bases not matched to a gene: 5. The CDR3 spans 16 residues. CDR1 and CDR2 from the germline V gene are KGHSH and LQKENI. The CDR3 loop is CASSPPSGGITDTQYF. The CDR3 DNA follows: TGTGCCAGCTCACCCCCTAGCGGGGGAATCACAGATACGCAGTATTTT.

The V and J genes are TRBV28 and TRBJ2-3; D is perhaps TRBD2 (6 bases). The CDR3 has 14 amino acids. The germline V gene encodes CDR1 MDHEN and CDR2 SYDVKM. Between the trimmed V and J ends, which lost 5 bases and 3 bases, there was a span of 12 bases. CDR3 loop: CASSPRLVTDTQYF. The CDR3 region has the DNA TGTGCCAGCAGTCCTCGACTAGTGACAGATACGCAGTATTTT.

V is TRBV7-7 and J is TRBJ2-1; D is undetermined. Germline V gene data show CDR1 as SSHAT and CDR2 as FNYEAQ (reference sequence). The CDR3 has 13 amino acids. The V end was cut by 4 bases, the J end by 7 bases, with 11 bases between. The CDR3 here is CASSYGVGNEQFF. CDR3 bases: TGTGCCAGCAGCTACGGAGTCGGTAATGAGCAGTTCTTC.

The rearrangement links TRBV7-9 to TRBJ1-2; 8 bases match TRBD1. The CDR3 sequence is 15 residues long. V lost 1 base to trimming and J lost 3 bases; unmatched junction nucleotides: 4. The V gene's germline CDR1 is SEHNR and CDR2 FQNEAQ (reference sequence). CDR3 DNA: TGTGCCAGCAGCTTAGATCAGGGGGCGGACTATGGCTACACCTTC. It codes for CASSLDQGADYGYTF.

The chain uses TRBV4-2 and TRBJ2-1, with 8 bases aligning to TRBD1. CDR1 is LGHNA, CDR2 YNFKEQ, per germline. With V trimmed by 3 bases and J by 7 bases, 2 bases remained unmatched. The CDR3 contains 13 residues. This chain's CDR3 is CASSHGQGNEQFF. The CDR3 DNA is TGTGCCAGCAGCCACGGACAGGGAAATGAGCAGTTCTTC.

Note on this clone: It may be a read error: a sequence one base away is much more abundant. This chain uses TRBV7-6 with TRBJ1-6; TRBD1 agrees at 9 bases. In germline, CDR1 is SGHVS, CDR2 FNYEAQ. With V trimmed by 5 bases and J by 7 bases, 0 bases remained unmatched. The CDR3 is made up of 13 amino acids. CDR3 loop: CASSGTGNSPLHF. CDR3 nucleotides: TGTGCCAGCAGCGGGACAGGGAATTCACCCCTCCACTTT.

This sequence joins TRBV30 and TRBJ2-2; 9 bases match TRBD2. The CDR3 runs 17 residues. The J segment lost 7 bases and the V segment lost 0 bases, leaving 12 bases of the junction unmatched. Germline values: CDR1 GTSNPN, CDR2 SVGIG (reference sequence). For the CDR3, the DNA is TGTGCCTGGAGTGTTCCGGCGGGAGGGCCCGTCGTCGGGGAGCTGTTTTTT. It specifies CAWSVPAGGPVVGELFF.

The chain is built from TRBV28 and TRBJ1-3; tentative D call: TRBD1 (6 bases). Germline loops: CDR1 MDHEN, CDR2 SYDVKM. The V and J ends lost 3 bases and 2 bases respectively, with 8 bases between them. CDR3 length: 14 amino acids. CDR3 protein: CASSLGGPGNTIYF. The CDR3 coding sequence is TGTGCCAGCAGTTTGGGGGGGCCTGGAAACACCATATATTTT. Complete variable domain (other parts from reference TRBV28 and TRBJ1-3): DVKVTQSSRYLVKRTGEKVFLECVQDMDHENMFWYRQDPGLGLRLIYFSYDVKMKEKGDIPEGYSVSREKKERFSLILESASTNQTSMYLCASSLGGPGNTIYFGEGSWLTVV.

This rearrangement joins TRBV6-1 to TRBJ1-5, with a tentative D call TRBD1 (6 bases). The ends were cut back, 4 bases at V and 6 bases at J, with 13 bases in the middle. Germline V lookup: CDR1 MNHNS, CDR2 SASEGT. The CDR3 totals 14 residues. CDR3: CASSVWGLVQPQHF. CDR3 nucleotides: TGTGCCAGCAGTGTGTGGGGGCTCGTTCAGCCCCAGCATTTT.

This rearrangement joins TRBV7-2 to TRBJ2-7; D possibly corresponds to TRBD1 (5 bases). The germline V and J ends were trimmed by 1 base and 7 bases, with 5 bases remaining between them. Per the germline V gene, CDR1 is SGHTA and CDR2 is FQGNSA. This CDR3 region has 11 residues. Written as DNA, the CDR3 is TGTGCCAGCAGCTTAGGACAGGAGCAGTACTTC. This translates into CASSLGQEQYF.

The chain carries TRBV14 and TRBJ2-5; D may be TRBD2 (6 bases). Trimming shortened V by 0 bases and J by 3 bases, and 11 bases separated the two germline ends. The CDR3 covers 15 residues. Germline V gives CDR1 SGHDN, CDR2 FVKESK. The CDR3 nucleotides are TGTGCCAGCAGCCAAGATCGTACGGGGGAAGAGACCCAGTACTTC. Its translation: CASSQDRTGEETQYF.

The chain uses TRBV5-4 and TRBJ2-1, with 8 bases lining up with TRBD2. There are 15 residues in the CDR3. CDR1 SGHNT and CDR2 YYREEE come from the germline V gene (reference sequence). After removal of 0 bases from V and 6 bases from J, the junction contained 5 bases not matched to a gene. CDR3 protein: CASSLAGGQSNEQFF. CDR3 nucleotides: TGTGCCAGCAGCTTGGCGGGAGGGCAATCCAATGAGCAGTTCTTC.

The V call is TRBV27, the J call TRBJ2-1, with 13 bases matching TRBD2. This CDR3 is 15 amino acids long. Losses at the gene ends were 3 bases for V and 9 bases for J; bases not matched to a gene: 5. Germline CDR1 MNHEY, CDR2 SMNVEV (reference sequence). CDR3 protein: CASSLWTSGGIEQFF. The CDR3 coding sequence is TGTGCCAGCAGTTTGTGGACTAGCGGGGGAATTGAGCAGTTCTTC.

The chain carries TRBV4-2 and TRBJ1-1; D not resolved. The CDR3 length is 15 residues. Deletions cut 0 bases from V and 3 bases from J, with 11 bases between. Germline V lookup: CDR1 LGHNA, CDR2 YNFKEQ. CDR3 amino acids: CASSQEGRADTEAFF. CDR3 sequence (DNA): TGTGCCAGCAGCCAAGAGGGCAGAGCCGACACTGAAGCTTTCTTT.

The chain employs TRBV18 and TRBJ2-3; TRBD2 matches 8 bases. V lost 3 bases and J lost 6; bases outside the gene matches: 11. CDR1 and CDR2 from the germline V gene are KGHSH and LQKENI. CDR3 length: 16 amino acids. The chain's CDR3 is CASSPTRTSSSDTQYF. CDR3 nucleotides: TGTGCCAGCTCACCGACTCGGACTAGCTCATCCGATACGCAGTATTTT. Complete variable domain (other parts from reference TRBV18 and TRBJ2-3): NAGVMQNPRHLVRRRGQEARLRCSPMKGHSHVYWYRQLPEEGLKFMVYLQKENIIDESGMPKERFSAEFPKEGPSILRIQQVVRGDSAAYFCASSPTRTSSSDTQYFGPGTRLTVL.

The chain uses TRBV28 and TRBJ1-4; D gene unclear. The CDR3 contains 12 residues. The V gene lost 6 bases and the J gene lost 11 bases, with 13 bases spanning the gap. CDR1 and CDR2 from the germline V gene are MDHEN and SYDVKM. The CDR3 coding sequence is TGTGCCAGCAGGGCGGAAGCGGGGAAACTGTTTTTT. Protein product: CASRAEAGKLFF.

The chain links TRBV19 to TRBJ1-3; D perhaps matches TRBD1 (6 bases). The CDR3 is 15 amino acids. Germline V lookup: CDR1 LNHDA, CDR2 SQIVND (reference sequence). The germline V and J ends were trimmed by 5 bases and 2 bases, with 13 bases remaining between them. The CDR3 DNA follows: TGTGCCAGTAGTCTTGACAGGCTCCCTGGAAACACCATATATTTT. It translates to CASSLDRLPGNTIYF. The full variable domain, rest sourced from reference TRBV19 and TRBJ1-3, is DGGITQSPKYLFRKEGQNVTLSCEQNLNHDAMYWYRQDPGQGLRLIYYSQIVNDFQKGDIAEGYSVSREKKESFPLTVTSAQKNPTAFYLCASSLDRLPGNTIYFGEGSWLTVV.

V is TRBV15 and J is TRBJ1-1; maybe TRBD1 (6 bases). Germline-derived CDR1 and CDR2 are LNHNV and YYDKDF (reference sequence). The CDR3 length is 13 residues. Trimming cost V 11 bases and J 4 bases, with 17 bases left between them. In DNA form, the CDR3 reads TGTGCCGCCTCCTCGGGGGGCCCCACTGAAGCTTTCTTT. Amino acids: CAASSGGPTEAFF.

This chain uses TRBV5-6 with TRBJ2-5; maybe TRBD1 (6 bases). CDR1 and CDR2 from the germline V gene are SGHDT and YYEEEE. The CDR3 is 14 residues long. Between the trimmed V and J ends, which lost 2 bases and 1 base, there was a span of 9 bases. The CDR3 loop reads CASSFRGSQETQYF. The CDR3 DNA follows: TGTGCCAGCAGCTTCAGGGGATCCCAAGAGACCCAGTACTTC. Supplemented by reference TRBV5-6 and TRBJ2-5, the full variable domain reads DAGVTQSPTHLIKTRGQQVTLRCSPKSGHDTVSWYQQALGQGPQFIFQYYEEEERQRGNFPDRFSGHQFPNYSSELNVNALLLGDSALYLCASSFRGSQETQYFGPGTRLLVL.

The chain combines TRBV7-2 with TRBJ2-7, with 12 bases aligning to TRBD2. With V trimmed by 1 base and J by 4 bases, 5 bases remained unmatched. The CDR3 totals 16 residues. The germline gives CDR1 SGHTA, CDR2 FQGNSA. CDR3 sequence: CASSLVAGTSGYEQYF. CDR3 sequence (DNA): TGTGCCAGCAGCTTAGTAGCCGGGACTAGCGGGTACGAGCAGTACTTC.

The CDR3 region is CASSSLTGEYSGNTIYF. CDR3 DNA sequence: TGTGCCAGCAGCTCCCTCACAGGGGAGTACTCTGGAAACACCATATATTTT. The gene calls are TRBV7-6 and TRBJ1-3; 7 bases match TRBD1. The CDR3 contains 17 residues. V gave up 4 bases and J gave up 0 bases; unmatched junction bases: 9. Germline-derived CDR1 and CDR2 are SGHVS and FNYEAQ. The variable domain in full, completed from reference TRBV7-6 and TRBJ1-3, reads GAGVSQSPRYKVTKRGQDVALRCDPISGHVSLYWYRQALGQGPEFLTYFNYEAQQDKSGLPNDRFSAERPEGSISTLTIQRTEQRDSAMYRCASSSLTGEYSGNTIYFGEGSWLTVV.

This clone was detected a few times. The V gene is TRBV7-9, the J gene TRBJ2-1; a weak D match, TRBD2 (5 bases). The V gene's germline CDR1 is SEHNR and CDR2 FQNEAQ (reference sequence). CDR3 length: 17 residues. V was trimmed by 5 bases and J by 4 bases, leaving 21 bases between them. The CDR3 DNA follows: TGTGCCAGCAGCCCCCCACCTAGACTCTCGGGATACAATGAGCAGTTCTTC. Its translation is CASSPPPRLSGYNEQFF.

This clone came up a few times. The chain uses TRBV4-2 and TRBJ2-1, with 9 bases that match TRBD1. The CDR3 contains 15 residues. The V segment lost 2 bases and the J segment 3 bases; nucleotides outside the gene matches: 2. Germline lookup yields CDR1 LGHNA and CDR2 YNFKEQ. The CDR3 coding sequence is TGTGCCAGCAGCCAATTGGGACAGGGCTACAATGAGCAGTTCTTC. It yields the protein CASSQLGQGYNEQFF.

The chain couples TRBV9 to TRBJ1-3, with TRBD1 matching 7 bases. V was clipped by 0 bases and J by 1 base; unmatched bases: 4. Germline CDR1 reads SGDLS; CDR2 reads YYNGEE. There are 16 residues in the CDR3. The CDR3 sequence: CASSVALQGSGNTIYF. The CDR3 DNA follows: TGTGCCAGCAGCGTAGCATTACAGGGGTCTGGAAACACCATATATTTT.

This clone was picked up a small number of times. The chain employs TRBV10-1 and TRBJ2-5; 11 bases match TRBD2. With V trimmed by 5 bases and J by 4 bases, 3 bases remained unmatched. The CDR3 spans 14 residues. The germline CDR1 and CDR2 sequences are WNHNN and SYGVQD (reference sequence). The CDR3 here is CASSQGLAGETQYF. CDR3 sequence (DNA): TGCGCCAGCAGTCAAGGACTAGCGGGAGAGACCCAGTACTTC.

This chain uses TRBV29-1 with TRBJ1-2; 8 nucleotides match TRBD1. This CDR3 region has 14 residues. Germline V gene data show CDR1 as SQVTM and CDR2 as ANQGSEA. V shed 4 bases and J 5 bases; nucleotides not matched to a gene: 9. The CDR3 coding sequence is TGCAGCGTTGGACAGGGGACCGGGGGATATGGCTACACCTTC. This codes for CSVGQGTGGYGYTF.